This TCR beta chain appears in the sequencing data of a study of blood T cell repertoires in COVID-19. The method was immunoSEQ multiplex PCR; TCRdb's version includes in-frame clones alone and lacks a portion of them. This table holds 50,000 to 60,000 clones, 87% found once. Trimming removed 3 bases at V and 2 bases at J, with 9 bases between. This CDR3 comprises 14 residues. Germline assignment: CDR1 LNHDA and CDR2 SQIVND (reference sequence). Sample: peripheral blood. The chain employs TRBV19 and TRBJ2-3; the D gene is possibly TRBD1 (5 bases). The TCR was taken from a man aged 40-50 years with COVID-19, enrolled during active disease. The CDR3 region has the DNA TGTGCCAGTAGTATGGGGCGGACCACAGATACGCAGTATTTT. Its protein is CASSMGRTTDTQYF. Using reference TRBV19 and TRBJ2-3 for the parts outside the CDR3, the full variable domain is DGGITQSPKYLFRKEGQNVTLSCEQNLNHDAMYWYRQDPGQGLRLIYYSQIVNDFQKGDIAEGYSVSREKKESFPLTVTSAQKNPTAFYLCASSMGRTTDTQYFGPGTRLTVL.